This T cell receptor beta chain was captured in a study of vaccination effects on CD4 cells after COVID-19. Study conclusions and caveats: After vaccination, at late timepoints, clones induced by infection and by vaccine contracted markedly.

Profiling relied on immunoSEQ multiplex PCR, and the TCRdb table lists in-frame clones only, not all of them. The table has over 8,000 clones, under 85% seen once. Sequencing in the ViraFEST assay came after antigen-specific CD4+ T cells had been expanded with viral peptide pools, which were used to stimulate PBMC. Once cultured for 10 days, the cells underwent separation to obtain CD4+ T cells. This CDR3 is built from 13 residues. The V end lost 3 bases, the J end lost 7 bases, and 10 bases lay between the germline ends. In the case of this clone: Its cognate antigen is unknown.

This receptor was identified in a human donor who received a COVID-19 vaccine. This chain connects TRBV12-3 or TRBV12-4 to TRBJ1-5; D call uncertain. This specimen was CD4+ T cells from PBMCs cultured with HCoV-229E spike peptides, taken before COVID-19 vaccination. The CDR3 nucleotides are TGTGCCAGCAGTTTTTCCGAGAGACAGCCCCAGCATTTT. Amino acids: CASSFSERQPQHF.